The 20 T cell receptor beta chains reported below all come from one sample, sequenced in a study of T cell responses to AZD1222 COVID-19 vaccine. Clones were sequenced by immunoSEQ multiplex PCR, and TCRdb holds only the in-frame ones, with some missing. The table has approximately 140,000 clones, 90% seen once; the top ten hold roughly 3.6%. The material sequenced was peripheral blood, taken on day 0 of AZD1222 vaccination. The receptors shown here come from an adult in good health.

This chain joins TRBV6-2 or TRBV6-3 and TRBJ2-7; D gene unclear. This CDR3 is 16 amino acids long. Trimming pared 0 bases from V and 4 bases from J, leaving 16 bases between. Per the germline V gene, CDR1 is MNHEY and CDR2 is SVGEGT. CDR3 sequence reads: CASSYSLRAVQYEQYF. The DNA for the CDR3 is TGTGCCAGCAGTTACTCCCTAAGGGCAGTACAATACGAGCAGTACTTC.

V is TRBV11-2 and J is TRBJ2-5, with D possibly TRBD1 on 5 matching bases. This CDR3 has 13 residues. Germline lookup yields CDR1 SGHAT and CDR2 FQNNGV. Deletions cut 5 bases from V and 4 bases from J, with 11 bases between. This CDR3 reads CASSPQGRETQYF. The CDR3 bases are TGTGCCAGCAGCCCCCAGGGCAGAGAGACCCAGTACTTC. The full variable domain, rest sourced from reference TRBV11-2 and TRBJ2-5, is EAGVAQSPRYKIIEKRQSVAFWCNPISGHATLYWYQQILGQGPKLLIQFQNNGVVDDSQLPKDRFSAERLKGVDSTLKIQPAKLEDSAVYLCASSPQGRETQYFGPGTRLLVL.

This clone was found a few times. This rearrangement joins TRBV9 to TRBJ2-5, with D possibly being TRBD1 (6 bases). There are 16 residues in the CDR3. Germline assignment: CDR1 SGDLS and CDR2 YYNGEE. Trimming removed 4 bases at V and 1 base at J, with 17 bases between. The CDR3 protein is CASSKDTDRAQETQYF. As DNA, the CDR3 is TGTGCCAGCAGCAAAGACACGGACAGAGCCCAAGAGACCCAGTACTTC.

The chain employs TRBV28 and TRBJ1-1; D call uncertain. Germline V CDR1 and CDR2: MDHEN, SYDVKM. V was pared by 6 bases and J by 3 bases, with 11 bases between. The CDR3 covers 13 residues. The CDR3 bases are TGTGCCAGCAGGGGTGGTGGGGACACTGAAGCTTTCTTT. It is translated as CASRGGGDTEAFF.

This chain connects TRBV5-1 to TRBJ2-7; 10 nucleotides agree with TRBD2. Germline lookup yields CDR1 SGHRS and CDR2 YFSETQ. V trimming: 0 bases; J trimming: 0 bases; junction bases outside the gene matches: 9. The CDR3 is 18 amino acids. The CDR3: CASSLEGSSGSSSYEQYF. The DNA for the CDR3 is TGCGCCAGCAGCTTGGAAGGGTCTAGCGGGAGTTCCTCCTACGAGCAGTACTTC.

The rearrangement links TRBV12-3 or TRBV12-4 to TRBJ2-7; no reliable D call. This CDR3 is 11 amino acids long. V was cut by 3 bases and J by 6 bases, with 6 bases left in between. The CDR3 nucleotides are TGTGCCAGCAGTTTTAGGGCCGAGCAGTACTTC. It yields the protein CASSFRAEQYF.

The chain couples TRBV10-3 to TRBJ2-7; 7 nucleotides match TRBD1. With V trimmed by 2 bases and J by 2 bases, 6 bases remained unmatched. Germline CDR1 is ENHRY and CDR2 is SYGVKD. The CDR3 is made up of 15 amino acids. The CDR3 sequence: CAISENRGRPYEQYF. Written as DNA, the CDR3 is TGTGCCATCAGTGAGAACAGGGGACGACCCTACGAGCAGTACTTC.

This chain links TRBV24-1 with TRBJ2-5; TRBD1 is a possible D gene (5 bases). With 2 bases removed from V and 2 bases from J, the gap between germline ends came to 17 bases. Germline V gives CDR1 KGHDR, CDR2 SFDVKD. The CDR3 has 17 amino acids. The CDR3 bases are TGTGCCACCAGTGATTCGGACGTCACAGGCGATCAAGAGACCCAGTACTTC. Protein: CATSDSDVTGDQETQYF.

This chain links TRBV13 with TRBJ1-3, with 10 bases matching TRBD1. Germline V gene data show CDR1 as PRHDT and CDR2 as FYEKMQ (reference sequence). The CDR3 has 16 residues. After removal of 5 bases from V and 8 bases from J, the junction contained 12 bases not matched to a gene. CDR3 in DNA: TGTGCCAGCAGCGGGATATCGGGGACAGGGGATGACACCATATATTTT. Translating gives CASSGISGTGDDTIYF.

The V call is TRBV29-1, the J call TRBJ2-2; 7 positions match TRBD2. This CDR3 comprises 12 residues. V lost 5 bases and J lost 7; bases outside the gene matches: 4. Germline values: CDR1 SQVTM, CDR2 ANQGSEA. CDR3 residues: CSVRAGDGELFF. The CDR3 DNA reads TGCAGCGTTCGGGCGGGGGACGGGGAGCTGTTTTTT.

The chain couples TRBV15 to TRBJ2-7; D is ambiguous. The CDR3 has 17 residues. V was shortened by 1 base and J by 4 bases, with 20 bases between the two germline ends. The germline CDR1 and CDR2 sequences are LNHNV and YYDKDF (reference sequence). The CDR3: CATSRGPRTVIGYEQYF. As DNA, the CDR3 is TGTGCCACCAGCAGAGGTCCCAGGACCGTCATTGGGTACGAGCAGTACTTC.

The chain recombines TRBV30 with TRBJ2-1, with TRBD2 matching over 10 bases. The CDR3 loop spans 15 amino acids. Germline V gene lookup returns CDR1 GTSNPN and CDR2 SVGIG (reference sequence). Unmatched junction bases numbered 6, after V lost 2 bases and J lost 5 bases. Here the CDR3 reads CAWSKKREGDNEQFF. The CDR3 bases are TGTGCCTGGAGTAAAAAGCGGGAGGGAGACAATGAGCAGTTCTTC.

CDR3 sequence (DNA): TGTGCCATCAGTACAGGGGCGGGAAGTTACAATGAGCAGTTCTTC. Protein: CAISTGAGSYNEQFF. The V call is TRBV19, the J call TRBJ2-1; D is perhaps TRBD1 (7 bases). Trimming pared 10 bases from V and 4 bases from J, leaving 20 bases between. This CDR3 region has 15 residues. Germline V lookup: CDR1 LNHDA, CDR2 SQIVND (reference sequence).

The chain links TRBV19 to TRBJ1-2, with a tentative D call TRBD1 (5 bases). Germline V CDR1 and CDR2: LNHDA, SQIVND (reference sequence). The V end lost 5 bases, the J end lost 4 bases, and 17 bases lay between the germline ends. The CDR3 consists of 15 residues. CDR3 region: CASSSSLGLGYGYTF. CDR3 DNA: TGTGCCAGTAGTTCCAGCCTGGGACTCGGCTATGGCTACACCTTC.

CDR3 sequence reads: CASSLDPQDYRTDTQYF. CDR3 bases: TGTGCCAGCAGCTTAGATCCACAGGACTACCGCACAGATACGCAGTATTTT. V usage is TRBV11-3 and J usage is TRBJ2-3, with D possibly being TRBD2 (6 bases). CDR1 SGHNT and CDR2 YENEEA come from the germline V gene. Trimming cost V 0 bases and J 1 base, with 14 bases left between them. The CDR3 sequence is 17 residues long. Full variable domain (outside the CDR3, taken from reference TRBV11-3 and TRBJ2-3): EAGVVQSPRYKIIEKKQPVAFWCNPISGHNTLYWYLQNLGQGPELLIRYENEEAVDDSQLPKDRFSAERLKGVDSTLKIQPAELGDSAVYLCASSLDPQDYRTDTQYFGPGTRLTVL.

The J gene is TRBJ2-7, the V gene TRBV6-6, with TRBD1 identical over 10 bases. In germline, CDR1 is MNHNY, CDR2 SVGAGI (reference sequence). V lost 4 bases, J lost 4 bases, and 7 bases stayed unmatched. This CDR3 has 15 amino acids. The CDR3 coding sequence is TGTGCCAGCAGTTCTCAGGACAGGGGGACGTACGAGCAGTACTTC. This translates into CASSSQDRGTYEQYF.

The chain links TRBV18 to TRBJ1-2, with 7 bases fitting TRBD1. Germline loops: CDR1 KGHSH, CDR2 LQKENI. This CDR3 has 13 amino acids. With V trimmed by 7 bases and J by 3 bases, 5 bases remained unmatched. The CDR3 loop reads CASLPGTDYGYTF. CDR3 sequence (DNA): TGTGCCAGCTTACCCGGGACAGACTATGGCTACACCTTC.

The chain combines TRBV11-2 with TRBJ2-7; unclear D gene. Germline assignment: CDR1 SGHAT and CDR2 FQNNGV. This CDR3 is 15 amino acids long. V lost 9 bases, J lost 1 base, and 19 bases lay in between. Here the CDR3 reads CASSHAPAASYEQYF. The CDR3 bases are TGTGCCAGTTCCCACGCCCCTGCGGCTTCCTACGAGCAGTACTTC.

The chain recombines TRBV7-9 with TRBJ1-4; TRBD1 agrees at 7 bases. This CDR3 is built from 18 residues. Germline V gene data show CDR1 as SEHNR and CDR2 as FQNEAQ (reference sequence). The V segment lost 5 bases and the J segment 2 bases; nucleotides outside the gene matches: 14. CDR3 nucleotide sequence: TGTGCCAGCAGCAAGCGGGAGGGGGCATTTGGCACTAATGAAAAACTGTTTTTT. The encoded protein is CASSKREGAFGTNEKLFF.

The sample holds a few counts of this clone. CDR3 residues: CASSLGAGETDTQYF. The DNA of the CDR3 is TGTGCCAGCAGTTTGGGAGCGGGGGAAACAGATACGCAGTATTTT. The chain has TRBV27 and TRBJ2-3; 8 nucleotides align to TRBD2. From germline, CDR1 is MNHEY and CDR2 SMNVEV (reference sequence). The CDR3 runs to 15 residues. The ends lost 3 bases at V and 3 bases at J; junction bases unmatched: 5.